This TCR beta chain was found in a study of blood T cells in healthy people across ages (dated by TCRdb to about 2015). Context from the whole study: Template switching captured roughly one uniquely barcoded TCR beta cDNA molecule per two T cells in model experiments. Using deep sequencing normalized with unique cDNA molecular identifiers, the study measured how TCR beta repertoire diversity changes with age. The donors were split into four age groups: young (average 16 years), middle-aged (about 40), aged (more than 60) and long-lived (roughly 77). To avoid experimental bias, donors of different ages were spread randomly across the sequencing lanes. Using the same blood draw, the study looked at two additional independent replicas of 1 million unique cDNA reads for two donors, one aged 18 to 30 and the other aged 80 or older. The study at large found these results: A strong correlation was found between observed TCR beta diversity and the percentage of naive T cells measured by flow cytometry. Because the CMV infection status of the donors was unknown, age-related changes in expanded clonotypes may potentially have been confounded. Compared with the aged group, more naive CD4+ T cells, fewer expanded clones and increased TCR diversity were shown by the long-lived group, suggesting age selection. Total diversity estimates from one million sequenced T cells were considered lower bounds and underestimates. As age increased, observed TCR beta diversity per million T cells dropped in a roughly linear way, and a significant reduction was already evident by age about 40. Because profiling used bulk unsorted PBMCs, naive and antigen-experienced compartments could not be compared conclusively.

The CDR3 holds 16 amino acids from the cysteine to the phenylalanine. The CDR3 DNA has 48 bases and is translated from base 1. The germline V and J ends show losses of 3 bases and 13 bases respectively, and no gene match explains 18 bases of the junction. CDR1 MGHDK and CDR2 SYGVNS were looked up in the germline V gene. The roughly 39 donors, aged 6 to 90 years, were systemically healthy Caucasian individuals from Russia. Each donor gave 8 to 10 milliliters of peripheral blood, drawn into EDTA-treated Vacutainer tubes. Ficoll-Paque density-gradient centrifugation was used to isolate PBMCs, with at least 6 million per sample. Trizol reagent was used to extract total RNA from the PBMCs, yielding at least 5.5 micrograms per sample. For every donor, flow cytometry on a PBMC aliquot measured the percentage of naive CD45RAhigh/CD27high T cells. The library was made by 5' RACE. TCRdb names Illumina HiSeq 2500 as the instrument used. A second PCR of 7 to 11 cycles was run with a J-beta primer mix and a sample-barcoded 5' primer. Each TCR beta cDNA molecule received a unique molecular identifier from a template-switch 5' adaptor carrying 12 random nucleotides. At least 2.5 million CDR3-containing paired-end reads were obtained from each sample. First-strand cDNA was synthesized from all RNA with the Mint cDNA synthesis kit, primed by a TRBC-specific oligonucleotide. All cDNA was treated with uracil-DNA glycosylase and then went through a first 18-cycle PCR with the universal primers M1SS and BC2_uni_R. Per the original workflow: Each sample was normalized by randomly selecting 1 million high-quality reads, each carrying a distinct molecular identifier. Instead of being binned into consensus sequences, reads that shared molecular identifiers were thrown out. CDR3 identification, clonotype clustering and error correction used MiTCR with a Q25 quality threshold and the strictest error-elimination algorithm. A nonparametric unseen species model with Euler transformation was used to estimate lower-bound total TCR beta diversity. Clones were called with MiXCR by TCRdb after fastp trimmed the public reads at Q25, and only in-frame beta chains were retained. Identical CDR3 proteins give one entry, which carries the most common genes and DNA. The V and J calls here are based on TCRdb, not the publication. For this sample the table gives around 800,000 distinct CDR3 sequences, of which roughly 44% were detected only once. The ten largest clones add up to approximately 20% of the sample.

Of note for this clonotype: There is no known antigen for this receptor. Nothing much larger sits one base from this clone, and base qualities are not available.

This clonotype originated in a man aged 55-75 years in good health. The sample taken for sequencing was blood. The sequence joins TRBV25-1 to TRBJ2-1; the junction holds 7 bases that match TRBD1. The CDR3 region reads CASSDLTGAGGETQFF. The DNA is as follows: TGTGCCAGCAGTGACCTCACAGGGGCTGGAGGAGAGACCCAGTTCTTC.